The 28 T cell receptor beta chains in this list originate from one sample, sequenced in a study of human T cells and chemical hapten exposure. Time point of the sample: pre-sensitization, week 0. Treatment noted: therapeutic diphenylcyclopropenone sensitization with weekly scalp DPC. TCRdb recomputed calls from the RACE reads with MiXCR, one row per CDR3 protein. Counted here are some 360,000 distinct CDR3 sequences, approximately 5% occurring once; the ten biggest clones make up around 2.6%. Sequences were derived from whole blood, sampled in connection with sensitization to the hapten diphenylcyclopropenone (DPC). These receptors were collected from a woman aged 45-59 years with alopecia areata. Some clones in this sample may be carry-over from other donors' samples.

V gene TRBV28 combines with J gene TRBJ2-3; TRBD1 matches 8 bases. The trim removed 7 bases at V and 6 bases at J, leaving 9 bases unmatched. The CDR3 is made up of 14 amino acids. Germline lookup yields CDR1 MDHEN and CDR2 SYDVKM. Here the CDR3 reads CASTPTGDADTQYF. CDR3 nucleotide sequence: TGTGCCAGCACCCCGACAGGGGACGCGGATACGCAGTATTTT.

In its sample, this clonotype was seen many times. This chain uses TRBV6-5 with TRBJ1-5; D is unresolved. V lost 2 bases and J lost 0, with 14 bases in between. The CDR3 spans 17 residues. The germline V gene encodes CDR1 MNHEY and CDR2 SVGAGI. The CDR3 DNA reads TGTGCCAGCAGTTACGAGGCACGGCCCCTTAGCAATCAGCCCCAGCATTTT. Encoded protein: CASSYEARPLSNQPQHF.

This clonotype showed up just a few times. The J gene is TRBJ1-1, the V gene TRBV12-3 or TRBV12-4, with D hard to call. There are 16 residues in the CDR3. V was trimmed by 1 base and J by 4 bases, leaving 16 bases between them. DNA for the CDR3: TGTGCCAGCAGTTTAGGACCCAGTTTATATTCCACTGAAGCTTTCTTT. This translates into CASSLGPSLYSTEAFF.

The CDR3 loop reads CASSYSMAGNTGELFF. The CDR3 coding sequence is TGTGCCAGCAGTTACTCGATGGCAGGGAACACCGGGGAGCTGTTTTTT. The rearrangement joins TRBV6-5 to TRBJ2-2; D is ambiguous. Per germline, CDR1 MNHEY and CDR2 SVGAGI. This CDR3 is built from 16 residues. V was shortened by 0 bases and J by 1 base, with 9 bases between the two germline ends.

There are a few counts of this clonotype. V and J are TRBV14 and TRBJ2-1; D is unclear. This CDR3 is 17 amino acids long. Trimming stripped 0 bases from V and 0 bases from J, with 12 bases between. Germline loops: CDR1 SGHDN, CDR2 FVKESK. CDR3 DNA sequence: TGTGCCAGCAGCCAAGATGTAGGGCGGAGCTCCTACAATGAGCAGTTCTTC. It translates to CASSQDVGRSSYNEQFF.

The CDR3 DNA follows: TGTGCCAGCAGTTACATCGGGATTAAAGATTCACCCCTCCACTTT. It specifies CASSYIGIKDSPLHF. The chain has TRBV6-5 and TRBJ1-6, with D unclear. CDR3 size: 15 residues. V was trimmed by 2 bases and J by 8 bases, leaving 13 bases between them. Germline V CDR1 and CDR2: MNHEY, SVGAGI.

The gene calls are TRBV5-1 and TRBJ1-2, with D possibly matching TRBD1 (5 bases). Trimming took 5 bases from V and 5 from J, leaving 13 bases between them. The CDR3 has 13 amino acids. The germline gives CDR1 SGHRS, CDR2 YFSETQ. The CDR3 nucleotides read TGCGCCAGCAGAAAGGAGCAGGGTTATGGCTACACCTTC. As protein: CASRKEQGYGYTF.

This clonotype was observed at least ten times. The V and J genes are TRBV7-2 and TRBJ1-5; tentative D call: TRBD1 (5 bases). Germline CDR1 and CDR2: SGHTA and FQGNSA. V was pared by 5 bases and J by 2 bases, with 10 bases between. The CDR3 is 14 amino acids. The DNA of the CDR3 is TGTGCCAGCAGCCAGGGTAAGGGCAATCAGCCCCAGCATTTT. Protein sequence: CASSQGKGNQPQHF.

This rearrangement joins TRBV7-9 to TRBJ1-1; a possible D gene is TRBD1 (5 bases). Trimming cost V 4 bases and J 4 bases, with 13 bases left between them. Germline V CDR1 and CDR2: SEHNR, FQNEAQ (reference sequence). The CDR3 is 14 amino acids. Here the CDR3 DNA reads TGTGCCAGCAGCTCACATGGGACGGTCACTGAAGCTTTCTTT. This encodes CASSSHGTVTEAFF. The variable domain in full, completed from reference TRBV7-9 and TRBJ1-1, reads DTGVSQNPRHKITKRGQNVTFRCDPISEHNRLYWYRQTLGQGPEFLTYFQNEAQLEKSRLLSDRFSAERPKGSFSTLEIQRTEQGDSAMYLCASSSHGTVTEAFFGQGTRLTVV.

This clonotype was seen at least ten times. CDR3 DNA sequence: TGTGCCAGCAGTAGGCACAGGGTGGCGAACACTGAAGCTTTCTTT. It yields the protein CASSRHRVANTEAFF. The gene calls are TRBV12-3 or TRBV12-4 and TRBJ1-1; tentative D call: TRBD1 (6 bases). Trimming left V 5 bases short and J 1 base short, with 14 bases between. The CDR3 is 15 amino acids.

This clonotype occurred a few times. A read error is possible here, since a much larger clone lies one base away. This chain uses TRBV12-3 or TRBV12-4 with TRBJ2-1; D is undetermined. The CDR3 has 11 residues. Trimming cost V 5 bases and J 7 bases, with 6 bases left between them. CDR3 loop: CASSIENEQFF. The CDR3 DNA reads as TGTGCCAGCAGTATAGAGAATGAGCAGTTCTTC.

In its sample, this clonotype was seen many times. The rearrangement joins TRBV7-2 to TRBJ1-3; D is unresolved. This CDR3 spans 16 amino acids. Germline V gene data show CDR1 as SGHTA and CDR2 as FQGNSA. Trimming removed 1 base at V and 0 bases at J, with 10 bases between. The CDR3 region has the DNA TGTGCCAGCAGCTTAGTGTCTCGACTCTCTGGAAACACCATATATTTT. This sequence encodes CASSLVSRLSGNTIYF.

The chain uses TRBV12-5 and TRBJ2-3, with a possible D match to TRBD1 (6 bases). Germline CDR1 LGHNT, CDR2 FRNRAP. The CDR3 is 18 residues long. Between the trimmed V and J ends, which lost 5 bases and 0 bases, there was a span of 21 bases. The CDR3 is CASGPPYGTLSSTDTQYF. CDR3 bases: TGTGCTAGTGGTCCCCCCTACGGGACACTCAGTAGCACAGATACGCAGTATTTT. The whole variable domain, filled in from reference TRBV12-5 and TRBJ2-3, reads DARVTQTPRHKVTEMGQEVTMRCQPILGHNTVFWYRQTMMQGLELLAYFRNRAPLDDSGMPKDRFSAEMPDATLATLKIQPSEPRDSAVYFCASGPPYGTLSSTDTQYFGPGTRLTVL.

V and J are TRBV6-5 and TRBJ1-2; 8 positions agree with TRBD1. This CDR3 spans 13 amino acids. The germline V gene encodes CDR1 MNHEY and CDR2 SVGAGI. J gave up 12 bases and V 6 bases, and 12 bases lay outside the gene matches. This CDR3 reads CASRLGQALPDTF. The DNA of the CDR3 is TGTGCCAGCAGATTGGGACAGGCGTTACCGGACACCTTC.

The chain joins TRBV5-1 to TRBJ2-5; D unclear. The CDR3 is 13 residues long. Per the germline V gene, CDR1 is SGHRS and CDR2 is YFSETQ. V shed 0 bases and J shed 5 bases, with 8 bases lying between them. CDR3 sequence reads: CASSLDQEETQYF. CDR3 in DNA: TGCGCCAGCAGCTTGGACCAGGAGGAGACCCAGTACTTC.

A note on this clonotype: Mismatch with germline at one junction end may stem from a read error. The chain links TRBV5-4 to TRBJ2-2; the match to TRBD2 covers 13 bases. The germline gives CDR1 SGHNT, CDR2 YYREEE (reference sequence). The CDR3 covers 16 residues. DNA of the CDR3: TGTGCCAGCAGGTTGGGACTAGCGGGGAGCACCGGGGAGCTGTTTTTT. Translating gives CASRLGLAGSTGELFF.

The CDR3 region has the DNA TGTGCCAGCAGGGAGGACAGGCTGAATGGCTACACCTTC. Translation: CASREDRLNGYTF. The chain combines TRBV6-1 with TRBJ1-2; 7 bases fit TRBD1. CDR1 and CDR2 from the germline V gene are MNHNS and SASEGT. This CDR3 has 13 amino acids. The ends lost 6 bases at V and 6 bases at J; junction bases unmatched: 7.

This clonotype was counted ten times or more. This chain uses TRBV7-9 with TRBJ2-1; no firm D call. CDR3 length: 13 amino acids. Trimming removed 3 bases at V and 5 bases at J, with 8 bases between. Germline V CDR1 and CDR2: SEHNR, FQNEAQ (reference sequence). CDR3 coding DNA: TGTGCCAGCAGCTTGGACCTAGACAATGAGCAGTTCTTC. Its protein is CASSLDLDNEQFF. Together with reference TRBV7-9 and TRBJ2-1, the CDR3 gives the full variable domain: DTGVSQNPRHKITKRGQNVTFRCDPISEHNRLYWYRQTLGQGPEFLTYFQNEAQLEKSRLLSDRFSAERPKGSFSTLEIQRTEQGDSAMYLCASSLDLDNEQFFGPGTRLTVL.

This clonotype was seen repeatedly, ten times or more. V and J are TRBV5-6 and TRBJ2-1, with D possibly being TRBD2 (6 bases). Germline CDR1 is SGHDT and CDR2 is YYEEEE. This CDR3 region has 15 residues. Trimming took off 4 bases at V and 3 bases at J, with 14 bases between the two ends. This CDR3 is CASSPVGEVYNEQFF. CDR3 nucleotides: TGTGCCAGCAGCCCGGTGGGGGAGGTCTACAATGAGCAGTTCTTC.

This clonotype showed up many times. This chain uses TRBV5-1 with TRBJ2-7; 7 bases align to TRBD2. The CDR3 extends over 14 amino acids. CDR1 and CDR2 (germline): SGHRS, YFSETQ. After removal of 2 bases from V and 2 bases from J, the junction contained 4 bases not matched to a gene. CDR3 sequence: CASSLTSATYEQYF. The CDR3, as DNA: TGCGCCAGCAGCTTAACTAGCGCTACCTACGAGCAGTACTTC.

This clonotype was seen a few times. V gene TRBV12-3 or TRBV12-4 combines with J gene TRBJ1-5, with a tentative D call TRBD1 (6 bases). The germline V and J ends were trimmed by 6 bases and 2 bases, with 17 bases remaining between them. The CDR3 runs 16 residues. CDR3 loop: CASSPTGIEGNQPQHF. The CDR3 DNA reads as TGTGCCAGCAGCCCAACAGGGATCGAGGGCAATCAGCCCCAGCATTTT.

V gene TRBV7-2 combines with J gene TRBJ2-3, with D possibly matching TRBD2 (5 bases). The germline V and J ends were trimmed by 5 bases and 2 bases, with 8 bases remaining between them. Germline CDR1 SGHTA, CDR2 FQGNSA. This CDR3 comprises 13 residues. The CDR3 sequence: CASSGGNTDTQYF. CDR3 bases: TGTGCCAGCAGCGGAGGTAACACAGATACGCAGTATTTT.

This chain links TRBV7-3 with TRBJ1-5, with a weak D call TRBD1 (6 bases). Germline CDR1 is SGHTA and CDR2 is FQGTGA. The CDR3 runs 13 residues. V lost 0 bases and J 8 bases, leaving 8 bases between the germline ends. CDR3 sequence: CASSLTEGEPQHF. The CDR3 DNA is TGTGCCAGCAGCTTAACGGAGGGGGAGCCCCAGCATTTT.

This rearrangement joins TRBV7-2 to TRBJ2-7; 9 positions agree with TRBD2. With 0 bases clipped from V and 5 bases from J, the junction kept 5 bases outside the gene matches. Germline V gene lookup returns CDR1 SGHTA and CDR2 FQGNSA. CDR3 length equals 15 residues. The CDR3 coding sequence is TGTGCCAGCAGCTTAGCGGGTAGCGGGGGCCACGAGCAGTACTTC. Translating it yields CASSLAGSGGHEQYF. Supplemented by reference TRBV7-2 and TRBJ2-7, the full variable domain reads GAGVSQSPSNKVTEKGKDVELRCDPISGHTALYWYRQSLGQGLEFLIYFQGNSAPDKSGLPSDRFSAERTGGSVSTLTIQRTQQEDSAVYLCASSLAGSGGHEQYFGPGTRLTVT.

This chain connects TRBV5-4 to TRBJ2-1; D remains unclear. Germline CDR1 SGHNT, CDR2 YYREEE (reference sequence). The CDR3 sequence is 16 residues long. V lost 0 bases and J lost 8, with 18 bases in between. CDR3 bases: TGTGCCAGCAGCTTGGACGTCAGGTTGATTCTCGATGAGCAGTTCTTC. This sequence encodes CASSLDVRLILDEQFF.

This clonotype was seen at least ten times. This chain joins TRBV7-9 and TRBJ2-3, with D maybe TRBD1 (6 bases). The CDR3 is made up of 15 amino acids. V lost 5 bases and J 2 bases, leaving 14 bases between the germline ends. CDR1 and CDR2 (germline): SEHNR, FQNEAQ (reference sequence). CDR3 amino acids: CASSRAGDPTDTQYF. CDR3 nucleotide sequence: TGTGCCAGCAGCAGAGCAGGGGATCCCACAGATACGCAGTATTTT.

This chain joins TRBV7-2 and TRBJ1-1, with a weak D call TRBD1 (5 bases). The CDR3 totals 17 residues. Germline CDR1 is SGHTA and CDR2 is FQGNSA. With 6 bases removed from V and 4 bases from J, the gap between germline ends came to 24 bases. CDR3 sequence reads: CASRVGWGREKVTEAFF. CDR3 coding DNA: TGTGCCAGCAGAGTAGGGTGGGGCAGGGAGAAGGTCACTGAAGCTTTCTTT.

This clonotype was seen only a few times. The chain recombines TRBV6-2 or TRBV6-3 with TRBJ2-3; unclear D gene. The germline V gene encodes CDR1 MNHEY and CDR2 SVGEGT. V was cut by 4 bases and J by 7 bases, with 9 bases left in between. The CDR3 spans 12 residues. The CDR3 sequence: CASSSDFNTQYF. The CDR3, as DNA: TGTGCCAGCAGTTCCGACTTTAATACGCAGTATTTT.